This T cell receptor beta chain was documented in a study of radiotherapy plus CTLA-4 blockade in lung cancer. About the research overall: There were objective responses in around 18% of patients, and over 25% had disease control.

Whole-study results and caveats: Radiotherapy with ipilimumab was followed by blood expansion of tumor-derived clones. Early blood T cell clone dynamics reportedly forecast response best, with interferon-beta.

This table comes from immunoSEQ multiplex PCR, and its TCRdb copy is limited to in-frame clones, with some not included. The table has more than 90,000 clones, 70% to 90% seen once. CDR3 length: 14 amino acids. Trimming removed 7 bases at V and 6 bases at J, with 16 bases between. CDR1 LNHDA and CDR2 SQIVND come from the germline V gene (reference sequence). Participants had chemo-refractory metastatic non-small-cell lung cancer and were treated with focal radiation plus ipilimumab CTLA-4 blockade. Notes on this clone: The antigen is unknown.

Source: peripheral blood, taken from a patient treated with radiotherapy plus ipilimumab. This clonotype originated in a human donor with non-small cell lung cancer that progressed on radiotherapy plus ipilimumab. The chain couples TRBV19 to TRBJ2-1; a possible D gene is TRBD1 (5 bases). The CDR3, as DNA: TGTGCCAGTAACGACGGACACCCGGGCAATGAGCAGTTCTTC. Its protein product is CASNDGHPGNEQFF.